This TCR beta chain was sequenced for a study of blood T cell repertoires in COVID-19. Study-wide context: Sources were T cells, B-cell-depleted T cells, or PBMCs; the material itself was cDNA or gDNA.

The CDR3 has 14 amino acids. Per the original data handling: Cell counts per sample came from amplifying reference gene primers. Data came from immunoSEQ multiplex PCR; TCRdb stores just in-frame clones and leaves some out. V and J calls and clone size are those listed in that table; D and trimming were worked out from the DNA. The sample contains around 140,000 clones, 75% to 90% of which appear only once. The specimen was peripheral blood. The rearrangement links TRBV21-1 to TRBJ1-2. TRBV21-1 is a pseudogene locus. This TCR came from a man between 45 and 60 years old with active or convalescent COVID-19. CDR3 residues: CARLLEVSNYGYTF. The DNA for the CDR3 is TGTGCCAGACTTCTTGAGGTCTCCAACTATGGCTACACCTTC.